This T cell receptor beta chain was captured by sequencing in a study of blood T cells in healthy people across ages. A sample-barcoded 5' primer and a J-beta primer mix were used in a second PCR of roughly 7 to 12 cycles. MiXCR was run by TCRdb on the 5' RACE reads, yielding one entry per CDR3 protein. The table has about 830,000 distinct CDR3 sequences, under 80% seen once; the top ten hold roughly 25%. Caucasian, healthy and from Russia, the donors were aged between about 6 and 100. RNA extraction gave at least 5.5 micrograms of total RNA per sample. Notes on this clonotype: Antigen specificity is unknown.

Regarding the study as a whole: Expanded clonotype shifts may have been confounded, as the donors had an unknown CMV status. PBMC samples, being unsorted, prevented any conclusive comparison of naive and antigen-experienced cells.

This receptor was taken from a man younger than 45 in good health. The sample was blood.

CDR3 sequence: CASSPLRDRVLETQYF. CDR3 bases: TGCGCCAGCAGCCCACTCCGGGACAGGGTTCTTGAGACCCAGTACTTC. J is TRBJ2-5 and V is TRBV5-1, with 9 bases aligning to TRBD1. Germline V lookup: CDR1 SGHRS, CDR2 YFSETQ. The CDR3 is made up of 16 amino acids. Trimming removed 4 bases from V and 5 bases from J; junction bases left unmatched: 12.